Presented here are 30 T cell receptor beta chains from one specimen sequenced in a study of T cells in Graves' hyperthyroidism and ophthalmopathy. TCR beta CDR3 regions were amplified from RNA. The HTBI primer set drove a first-round RT-PCR of the TCR CDR3. MiXCR was run by TCRdb on the multiplex PCR reads, yielding one entry per CDR3 protein. This table holds 400,000 to 500,000 distinct CDR3 sequences, 13% to 15% found once. Material for sequencing was blood. All receptors derive from a woman between 18 and 29 years old with Graves' hyperthyroidism.

This clonotype has at least ten counts. The chain links TRBV7-2 to TRBJ2-3, with no clear D. Trimming pared 0 bases from V and 4 bases from J, leaving 14 bases between. This CDR3 is 16 amino acids long. Germline V gene lookup returns CDR1 SGHTA and CDR2 FQGNSA. The CDR3 DNA reads TGTGCCAGCAGCTTAGCACTTTCGGATTGGGCAGATACGCAGTATTTT. This encodes CASSLALSDWADTQYF.

This clonotype was found many times. CDR3 protein: CATSRDRIYNEQFF. Written as DNA, the CDR3 is TGTGCCACCTCCCGGGACAGGATATACAATGAGCAGTTCTTC. This rearrangement joins TRBV27 to TRBJ2-1; TRBD1 agrees at 8 bases. CDR1 is MNHEY, CDR2 SMNVEV, per germline (reference sequence). The CDR3 spans 14 residues. The V and J ends lost 10 bases and 4 bases, in that order; junction bases with no gene match: 9.

This clonotype was seen at least ten times. The V gene is TRBV20-1, the J gene TRBJ1-2, with no clear D. CDR1 and CDR2 from the germline V gene are DFQATT and SNEGSKA (reference sequence). The ends were cut back, 6 bases at V and 1 base at J, with 12 bases in the middle. This CDR3 has 13 residues. CDR3 amino acids: CSAGRGSNYGYTF. CDR3 sequence (DNA): TGCAGTGCCGGACGAGGCAGTAACTATGGCTACACCTTC.

This clonotype was found many times. The rearrangement joins TRBV7-8 to TRBJ2-1; TRBD1 might be the D (6 bases). Germline CDR1 and CDR2: SGHVS and FQNEAQ. The CDR3 extends over 14 amino acids. V dropped 5 bases and J dropped 9 bases, with 17 bases sitting between them. The CDR3 sequence is CASSQVISRGEQFF. The DNA for the CDR3 is TGTGCCAGCAGCCAGGTCATTAGCAGGGGTGAGCAGTTCTTC.

This clonotype was seen a handful of times. The CDR3 DNA follows: TGCGCCAGCAGCAGGGACAGGGCGCTCAACACTGAAGCTTTCTTT. It codes for CASSRDRALNTEAFF. The genes are TRBV5-1 and TRBJ1-1, with TRBD1 matching over 9 bases. V was pared by 4 bases and J by 2 bases, with 6 bases of the junction left unmatched. This CDR3 spans 15 amino acids. CDR1 is SGHRS, CDR2 YFSETQ, per germline.

This clonotype showed up many times. The chain couples TRBV19 to TRBJ2-1, with 10 bases aligning to TRBD2. Germline-derived CDR1 and CDR2 are LNHDA and SQIVND (reference sequence). The CDR3 is 16 residues long. The V and J ends lost 5 bases and 5 bases, in that order; junction bases with no gene match: 9. The CDR3 spells CASSPRTSGVHNEQFF. The DNA for the CDR3 is TGTGCCAGTAGTCCACGGACTAGCGGCGTCCACAATGAGCAGTTCTTC.

This clonotype has at least ten counts. V is TRBV15 and J is TRBJ2-1; 8 positions agree with TRBD2. The CDR3 has 19 amino acids. J gave up 4 bases and V 0 bases, and 14 bases lay outside the gene matches. CDR1 is LNHNV, CDR2 YYDKDF, per germline (reference sequence). The CDR3 spells CATSRDSPGLAGRYNEQFF. In DNA form, the CDR3 reads TGTGCCACCAGCAGAGATTCCCCGGGTCTAGCGGGCCGGTACAATGAGCAGTTCTTC.

The gene calls are TRBV20-1 and TRBJ2-1; D is perhaps TRBD1 (5 bases). The CDR3 runs 13 residues. V was trimmed by 3 bases and J by 5 bases, leaving 11 bases between them. Germline V lookup: CDR1 DFQATT, CDR2 SNEGSKA (reference sequence). The CDR3 nucleotides read TGCAGTGCTAGTAGCCTAGGGGACAATGAGCAGTTCTTC. It yields the protein CSASSLGDNEQFF.

This clonotype was counted at least ten times. The junction departs from the called germline gene at one end, perhaps through a read error. The chain joins TRBV12-3 or TRBV12-4 to TRBJ1-1, with a possible D match to TRBD1 (5 bases). This CDR3 spans 12 amino acids. In DNA, the CDR3 is TGTGCCAGCAGTTTACAGTCGAATAGGGGCATCTTT. It is translated as CASSLQSNRGIF.

This clonotype was seen a few times. J is TRBJ1-5 and V is TRBV10-1, with 8 bases that match TRBD1. This CDR3 is built from 15 residues. Per germline, CDR1 WNHNN and CDR2 SYGVQD (reference sequence). After removal of 6 bases from V and 6 bases from J, the junction contained 10 bases not matched to a gene. This chain's CDR3 is CASSSVDRGGQPQHF. Written as DNA, the CDR3 is TGCGCCAGCAGCAGTGTCGACAGGGGTGGTCAGCCCCAGCATTTT.

The chain carries TRBV5-4 and TRBJ2-1; no firm D call. Between the trimmed V and J ends, which lost 3 bases and 7 bases, there was a span of 5 bases. CDR3 length equals 11 residues. CDR1 and CDR2 from the germline V gene are SGHNT and YYREEE (reference sequence). The CDR3 reads CASSSMNEQFF. For the CDR3, the DNA is TGTGCCAGCAGCTCCATGAATGAGCAGTTCTTC. Complete variable domain (other parts from reference TRBV5-4 and TRBJ2-1): ETGVTQSPTHLIKTRGQQVTLRCSSQSGHNTVSWYQQALGQGPQFIFQYYREEENGRGNFPPRFSGLQFPNYSSELNVNALELDDSALYLCASSSMNEQFFGPGTRLTVL.

As for this clonotype: The junction shows a germline mismatch at one end, possibly a read error. The CDR3 region has the DNA TGCAGCGTTGAAGATCTCCCTCTTAACACAGATATGCAGTATTTT. Protein sequence: CSVEDLPLNTDMQYF. The gene calls are TRBV29-1 and TRBJ2-3; D is ambiguous. Looked up from germline, CDR1 is SQVTM and CDR2 is ANQGSEA. The CDR3 is 15 residues long.

V usage is TRBV29-1 and J usage is TRBJ2-3; perhaps TRBD2 as D (6 bases). Germline loops: CDR1 SQVTM, CDR2 ANQGSEA. This CDR3 region has 14 residues. V dropped 6 bases and J dropped 0 bases, with 13 bases sitting between them. The CDR3 bases are TGCAGCGTGGACCGGGACTCAAGCACAGATACGCAGTATTTT. This gives the protein CSVDRDSSTDTQYF.

The genes are TRBV11-1 and TRBJ2-1; possibly TRBD1 for D (5 bases). Germline V gene sequence: CDR1 SGHAT, CDR2 FQDESV (reference sequence). The CDR3 sequence is 15 residues long. V was cut by 6 bases and J by 4 bases, with 16 bases left in between. DNA of the CDR3: TGTGCCAGCAGACCTCCAGGGTCCGGGTACAATGAGCAGTTCTTC. It encodes CASRPPGSGYNEQFF.

This clonotype was seen at least ten times. The V and J genes are TRBV10-2 and TRBJ2-1; D perhaps matches TRBD1 (6 bases). The CDR3 extends over 15 amino acids. The ends were cut back, 8 bases at V and 0 bases at J, with 14 bases in the middle. Germline CDR1 WSHSY, CDR2 SAAADI. In DNA, the CDR3 is TGCGCCAGCCGGAGACAGGCCAGCTCCTACAATGAGCAGTTCTTC. It specifies CASRRQASSYNEQFF.

V usage is TRBV19 and J usage is TRBJ2-1, with D maybe TRBD2 (6 bases). The CDR3 loop spans 16 amino acids. Germline-derived CDR1 and CDR2 are LNHDA and SQIVND (reference sequence). The V gene lost 4 bases and the J gene lost 7 bases, with 20 bases spanning the gap. CDR3 in amino acids: CASSNSAVGGWNEQFF. DNA of the CDR3: TGTGCCAGTAGTAACTCGGCGGTGGGAGGATGGAATGAGCAGTTCTTC.

The V gene is TRBV12-3 or TRBV12-4, the J gene TRBJ2-2; 9 bases fit TRBD2. The CDR3 runs 15 residues. Losses at the gene ends were 6 bases for V and 6 bases for J; bases not matched to a gene: 8. The CDR3 DNA is TGTGCCAGCAGACCCAGGACTAGCGTCTCCGGGGAGCTGTTTTTT. It encodes CASRPRTSVSGELFF.

The V gene is TRBV7-3, the J gene TRBJ2-2; D not certain. This CDR3 has 13 amino acids. Germline loops: CDR1 SGHTA, CDR2 FQGTGA. Trimming stripped 5 bases from V and 1 base from J, with 5 bases between. The CDR3 protein is CASSPMNTGELFF. The DNA for the CDR3 is TGTGCCAGCAGCCCTATGAACACCGGGGAGCTGTTTTTT.

This clonotype was seen many times. The chain joins TRBV11-2 to TRBJ1-1, with a possible D match to TRBD1 (5 bases). From germline, CDR1 is SGHAT and CDR2 FQNNGV. V gave up 0 bases and J gave up 8 bases, with 13 bases separating them. CDR3 size: 14 residues. The CDR3, as DNA: TGTGCCAGCAGCTTAGAATGGGGCCGAAGCGAAGCTTTCTTT. Translated: CASSLEWGRSEAFF. The entire variable domain, with the rest obtained from reference TRBV11-2 and TRBJ1-1, is as follows: EAGVAQSPRYKIIEKRQSVAFWCNPISGHATLYWYQQILGQGPKLLIQFQNNGVVDDSQLPKDRFSAERLKGVDSTLKIQPAKLEDSAVYLCASSLEWGRSEAFFGQGTRLTVV.

The CDR3 spells CSARNLAGGGNIQYF. CDR3 DNA sequence: TGCAGTGCTAGAAATCTAGCAGGAGGTGGAAACATTCAGTACTTC. The V and J genes are TRBV20-1 and TRBJ2-4, with D possibly TRBD2 on 5 matching bases. V dropped 2 bases and J dropped 6 bases, with 17 bases sitting between them. This CDR3 contains 15 residues. CDR1 and CDR2 (germline): DFQATT, SNEGSKA (reference sequence).

This clonotype was seen more than once but under ten times. At one end the junction does not follow the germline gene, possibly because of a read error. The chain joins TRBV6-1 to TRBJ1-5; possible D gene TRBD1, 6 bases. Germline V gene data show CDR1 as MNHNS and CDR2 as SASEGT. CDR3 length: 15 amino acids. The chain's CDR3 is CASRRTENSNQPQHF. The CDR3 nucleotides are TGTGCCAGCAGAAGGACAGAAAATAGCAACCAGCCCCAGCATTTT.

The chain uses TRBV7-9 and TRBJ1-2; 7 nucleotides line up with TRBD1. The CDR3 covers 14 residues. Germline V gene data show CDR1 as SEHNR and CDR2 as FQNEAQ (reference sequence). Trimming took 5 bases from V and 4 from J; bases not matched to a gene: 7. The CDR3 here is CASSPRQGFYGYTF. CDR3 sequence (DNA): TGTGCCAGCAGCCCTCGACAGGGCTTCTATGGCTACACCTTC.

This clonotype turned up a few times. This chain connects TRBV5-1 to TRBJ2-6, with D hard to call. Trimming shortened V by 8 bases and J by 2 bases, and 11 bases separated the two germline ends. The V gene's germline CDR1 is SGHRS and CDR2 YFSETQ. This CDR3 spans 14 amino acids. CDR3 coding DNA: TGCGCCAGTACCCCGGAAGCTGGGGCCAACGTCCTGACTTTC. Its translation is CASTPEAGANVLTF.

This clonotype came up a few times. This chain links TRBV9 with TRBJ1-1, with D maybe TRBD1 (5 bases). V shed 3 bases and J shed 1 base, with 13 bases lying between them. CDR3 length equals 15 residues. In germline, CDR1 is SGDLS, CDR2 YYNGEE. This chain's CDR3 is CASSGTGEGNTEAFF. The CDR3 DNA reads as TGTGCCAGCAGCGGAACGGGGGAAGGGAACACTGAAGCTTTCTTT.

This clonotype was seen a handful of times. The gene calls are TRBV6-2 or TRBV6-3 and TRBJ1-2, with D perhaps TRBD1 (6 bases). The CDR3 has 17 amino acids. V lost 6 bases to trimming and J lost 3 bases, with 23 bases between them. Germline loops: CDR1 MNHEY, CDR2 SVGEGT. CDR3 residues: CASRPGGHRRSDYGYTF. For the CDR3, the DNA is TGTGCCAGCAGGCCCGGGGGACACAGACGGTCAGACTATGGCTACACCTTC.

This clonotype came up many times. This sequence joins TRBV18 and TRBJ2-7; D is possibly TRBD1 (6 bases). The CDR3 sequence is 13 residues long. Germline CDR1 and CDR2: KGHSH and LQKENI. V was cut by 1 base and J by 3 bases, with 7 bases left in between. The DNA of the CDR3 is TGTGCCAGCTCACCACGGGACAACTACGAGCAGTACGTC. It codes for CASSPRDNYEQYV.

This clonotype was seen many times. The chain joins TRBV29-1 to TRBJ1-1; D uncertain. Germline lookup yields CDR1 SQVTM and CDR2 ANQGSEA. Trimming removed 4 bases from V and 7 bases from J, with 10 bases in between. This CDR3 spans 11 amino acids. The CDR3 DNA follows: TGCAGCGTTGCCGGAGGCGGTGAAGCTTTCTTT. It yields the protein CSVAGGGEAFF.

At least ten counts were recorded for this clonotype. This chain joins TRBV30 and TRBJ1-1; the D is unclear. V lost 5 bases to trimming and J lost 5 bases, with 18 bases between them. The germline gives CDR1 GTSNPN, CDR2 SVGIG (reference sequence). The CDR3 loop spans 14 amino acids. CDR3 DNA sequence: TGTGCCTGGGACTTCGACGGAAGAGGGACTGAAGCTTTCTTT. As protein: CAWDFDGRGTEAFF.

This clonotype has only a few counts. The chain recombines TRBV7-9 with TRBJ2-1, with D perhaps assigned TRBD1 or TRBD2 (6 bases each). Trimming stripped 5 bases from V and 7 bases from J, with 21 bases between. This CDR3 is built from 16 residues. Germline V gene lookup returns CDR1 SEHNR and CDR2 FQNEAQ (reference sequence). The DNA of the CDR3 is TGTGCCAGCAGCCCCCTACCAGGGGACCGGGAGAATGAGCAGTTCTTC. It codes for CASSPLPGDRENEQFF. Supplemented by reference TRBV7-9 and TRBJ2-1, the full variable domain reads DTGVSQNPRHKITKRGQNVTFRCDPISEHNRLYWYRQTLGQGPEFLTYFQNEAQLEKSRLLSDRFSAERPKGSFSTLEIQRTEQGDSAMYLCASSPLPGDRENEQFFGPGTRLTVL.

This clonotype appeared many times. The chain links TRBV2 to TRBJ2-1; TRBD2 matches 13 bases. This CDR3 has 14 amino acids. CDR1 and CDR2 (germline): SNHLY, FYNNEI. Trimming took 10 bases from V and 6 from J; bases not matched to a gene: 6. CDR3 sequence (DNA): TGTGCCACGCACCGGACTAGCGGGAGCAATGAGCAGTTCTTC. As protein: CATHRTSGSNEQFF.